Each of the 31 T cell receptor beta chains below was sequenced from the same sample in a study of spatial heterogeneity in lung cancer. Via MiXCR, TCRdb re-called the 5' RACE reads, giving one row per CDR3 protein. The top ten hold 20% to 30% of the sample, which has 110,000 or so distinct CDR3 sequences, 11% seen once. Time point in this sample: blood at routine non-recurrence follow-up after resection. Sequencing was performed on PBMCs, taken at follow-up. These receptors came from a female donor with early-stage non-small cell lung cancer.

This clonotype was recorded at least ten times. CDR3 bases: TGCGCCAGCAGCGTACCGGGATCAGGGCGAGAGACCCAGTACTTC. Translation gives CASSVPGSGRETQYF. This sequence joins TRBV5-1 and TRBJ2-5; D may correspond to TRBD1 or TRBD2 (5 bases each). CDR3 length equals 15 residues. Trimming left V 4 bases short and J 4 bases short, with 17 bases between. Per germline, CDR1 SGHRS and CDR2 YFSETQ.

J is TRBJ2-5 and V is TRBV7-6; tentatively, D is TRBD2 (6 bases). Germline-derived CDR1 and CDR2 are SGHVS and FNYEAQ. The V gene lost 5 bases and the J gene lost 5 bases, with 15 bases spanning the gap. This CDR3 has 14 residues. CDR3 loop: CASSPAGLSETQYF. CDR3 bases: TGTGCCAGCAGCCCAGCGGGCCTGAGTGAGACCCAGTACTTC.

V is TRBV7-9 and J is TRBJ2-4; no reliable D call. The CDR3 has 15 residues. Trimming stripped 0 bases from V and 8 bases from J, with 14 bases between. Germline V gives CDR1 SEHNR, CDR2 FQNEAQ (reference sequence). The DNA for the CDR3 is TGTGCCAGCAGCTTAGCGCAGGTCGGCCAGGACATTCAGTACTTC. It codes for CASSLAQVGQDIQYF.

This clonotype was picked up a small number of times. The chain recombines TRBV6-6 with TRBJ2-1; D call uncertain. Trimming took 8 bases from V and 2 from J, leaving 16 bases between them. The CDR3 runs to 15 residues. Germline values: CDR1 MNHNY, CDR2 SVGAGI (reference sequence). The CDR3 sequence: CASAKGRWAYNEQFF. The CDR3 DNA reads TGTGCCAGCGCCAAGGGCCGCTGGGCCTACAATGAGCAGTTCTTC.

This clonotype was detected a few times. The rearrangement links TRBV4-1 to TRBJ2-7; the match to TRBD1 covers 9 bases. Germline assignment: CDR1 MGHRA and CDR2 YSYEKL. The CDR3 loop spans 14 amino acids. Trimming cost V 1 base and J 6 bases; bases outside gene matches: 4. The CDR3 sequence: CASSQGDRVVEQYF. The CDR3 nucleotides read TGCGCCAGCAGCCAAGGGGACAGGGTAGTCGAGCAGTACTTC.

As to this clonotype: With a much larger clone just one base away, this may be a read error. This chain links TRBV6-6 with TRBJ2-2; maybe TRBD2 (5 bases). The CDR3 length is 15 residues. Germline V gene sequence: CDR1 MNHNY, CDR2 SVGAGI (reference sequence). The V gene lost 7 bases and the J gene lost 0 bases, with 12 bases spanning the gap. CDR3 sequence reads: CASTARRTNTGELFF. The CDR3 DNA reads as TGTGCCAGCACGGCTAGGAGGACGAACACCGGGGAGCTGTTTTTT.

J is TRBJ1-5 and V is TRBV4-3; D gene uncertain. Germline CDR1 reads LGHNA; CDR2 reads YSLEER. V was pared by 0 bases and J by 4 bases, with 10 bases between. This CDR3 comprises 15 residues. CDR3 in amino acids: CASSQDLGPNQPQHF. The DNA for the CDR3 is TGCGCCAGCAGCCAAGATCTTGGGCCTAATCAGCCCCAGCATTTT.

Worth noting for this clonotype: A read error is possible here, since a much larger clone lies one base away. This chain links TRBV10-2 with TRBJ1-1; TRBD1 is a possible D gene (5 bases). Germline CDR1 and CDR2: WSHSY and SAAADI. CDR3 length equals 14 residues. CDR3 in DNA: TGCGCCAACAGTGCTGCAGGGAGAGGGACTGAAGCTTTCTTT. It codes for CANSAAGRGTEAFF.

This clonotype was picked up a small number of times. The J gene is TRBJ2-1, the V gene TRBV9; weak D call: TRBD1 (6 bases). This CDR3 comprises 12 residues. The germline gives CDR1 SGDLS, CDR2 YYNGEE. Trimming stripped 6 bases from V and 10 bases from J, with 14 bases between. The CDR3 here is CASTPGGNEQFF. The CDR3 region has the DNA TGTGCCAGCACCCCTGGGGGCAACGAGCAGTTCTTC.

This clonotype was observed a few times. The chain combines TRBV30 with TRBJ1-5; unclear D gene. CDR1 is GTSNPN, CDR2 SVGIG, per germline (reference sequence). V was trimmed by 3 bases and J by 1 base, leaving 7 bases between them. The CDR3 is 13 residues long. Here the CDR3 DNA reads TGTGCCTGGAGGGTTAACAGCAATCAGCCCCAGCATTTT. The encoded protein is CAWRVNSNQPQHF.

This clonotype showed up just a few times. The rearrangement links TRBV7-9 to TRBJ1-2, with D maybe TRBD1 (5 bases). Germline CDR1 reads SEHNR; CDR2 reads FQNEAQ (reference sequence). The CDR3 sequence is 15 residues long. Trimming took off 8 bases at V and 4 bases at J, with 20 bases between the two ends. As DNA, the CDR3 is TGTGCCAGCTCGGGGGGAACAGGACTCTTCTATGGCTACACCTTC. Its protein is CASSGGTGLFYGYTF.

This clonotype came up a few times. An end of the junction differs from the germline gene, which may be a read error. The J gene is TRBJ2-7, the V gene TRBV27; 8 bases map to TRBD2. The CDR3 runs 13 residues. The germline CDR1 and CDR2 sequences are MNHEY and SMNVEV (reference sequence). Written as DNA, the CDR3 is TGTGCCAGCAAGCTTAGCGGGAACCACGAGCAGTACTTT. Amino acid sequence: CASKLSGNHEQYF.

This clonotype was detected only a few times. The rearrangement uses TRBV20-1 and TRBJ2-7; D ambiguous. Germline V gene lookup returns CDR1 DFQATT and CDR2 SNEGSKA (reference sequence). The CDR3 is 13 residues long. V shed 0 bases and J shed 3 bases, with 9 bases lying between them. CDR3 in amino acids: CSARDKRYYEQYF. In DNA form, the CDR3 reads TGCAGTGCTAGAGATAAGCGTTACTACGAGCAGTACTTC.

This clonotype has more than one count but fewer than ten. This rearrangement joins TRBV7-6 to TRBJ1-2, with D hard to call. The V end lost 0 bases, the J end lost 6 bases, and 14 bases lay between the germline ends. The V gene's germline CDR1 is SGHVS and CDR2 FNYEAQ. The CDR3 is 15 residues long. The CDR3 is CASSLAQSGVNGYTF. The CDR3 bases are TGTGCCAGCAGCTTAGCCCAAAGTGGGGTAAATGGCTACACCTTC.

The V and J genes are TRBV7-2 and TRBJ2-2; D not resolved. The CDR3 loop spans 13 amino acids. Germline V CDR1 and CDR2: SGHTA, FQGNSA. The V end lost 2 bases, the J end lost 6 bases, and 7 bases lay between the germline ends. The CDR3 DNA reads TGTGCCAGCAGCTTACTAGGTGCCGGGGAGCTGTTTTTT. Translation gives CASSLLGAGELFF.

This clonotype was counted only a few times. The rearrangement links TRBV5-4 to TRBJ2-7, with 8 nucleotides matching TRBD2. Germline V gives CDR1 SGHNT, CDR2 YYREEE (reference sequence). The J segment lost 5 bases and the V segment lost 1 base, leaving 2 bases of the junction unmatched. The CDR3 loop spans 13 amino acids. The CDR3 sequence is CASSLRGGNEQYF. In DNA, the CDR3 is TGTGCCAGCAGCTTGCGCGGGGGGAACGAGCAGTACTTC.

V is TRBV19 and J is TRBJ1-2; D is unclear. V gave up 7 bases and J gave up 0 bases, with 9 bases separating them. This CDR3 comprises 13 residues. CDR1 LNHDA and CDR2 SQIVND come from the germline V gene (reference sequence). In nucleotides, the CDR3 is TGTGCCAGTAAGCCAGCTTCTAACTATGGCTACACCTTC. As protein: CASKPASNYGYTF.

This chain connects TRBV12-3 or TRBV12-4 to TRBJ2-5, with 8 bases fitting TRBD2. With 4 bases clipped from V and 4 bases from J, the junction kept 11 bases outside the gene matches. CDR3 length: 16 amino acids. The CDR3, as DNA: TGTGCCAGCAGTTCTCAAGCGGCGGGGGGAGGAGAGACCCAGTACTTC. Protein: CASSSQAAGGGETQYF.

The rearrangement links TRBV28 to TRBJ2-3; D may be TRBD1 or TRBD2 (6 bases each). Trimming shortened V by 1 base and J by 0 bases, and 11 bases separated the two germline ends. Germline CDR1 is MDHEN and CDR2 is SYDVKM. CDR3 length: 16 residues. CDR3 sequence (DNA): TGTGCCAGCAGTTTATTCGGGGGCCCAAGCACAGATACGCAGTATTTT. It specifies CASSLFGGPSTDTQYF.

This clonotype came up a few times. The V and J genes are TRBV6-5 and TRBJ1-2; 7 nucleotides agree with TRBD1. Germline-derived CDR1 and CDR2 are MNHEY and SVGAGI. The CDR3 totals 14 residues. J lost 4 bases, V lost 7 bases, and 9 bases had no gene match. The CDR3 DNA follows: TGTGCCAGCAACCAACAGGGGTTAGGCTATGGCTACACCTTC. Its translation is CASNQQGLGYGYTF.

This clonotype was counted many times. V and J are TRBV9 and TRBJ2-7, with 8 positions matching TRBD2. The J segment lost 5 bases and the V segment lost 4 bases, leaving 11 bases of the junction unmatched. The CDR3 consists of 15 residues. In germline, CDR1 is SGDLS, CDR2 YYNGEE. The CDR3 sequence is CASSPRDSGIHEQYF. In DNA form, the CDR3 reads TGTGCCAGCAGCCCTCGAGATAGCGGGATTCACGAGCAGTACTTC.

The V and J genes are TRBV7-9 and TRBJ1-2, with 7 bases lining up with TRBD1. Germline-derived CDR1 and CDR2 are SEHNR and FQNEAQ (reference sequence). The CDR3 spans 14 residues. V trimming: 4 bases; J trimming: 0 bases; junction bases outside the gene matches: 2. CDR3 nucleotide sequence: TGTGCCAGCAGCTGGACAGGTGCTAACTATGGCTACACCTTC. This codes for CASSWTGANYGYTF.

This clonotype was counted between two and nine times. This chain links TRBV5-5 with TRBJ2-1; D is ambiguous. The CDR3 has 10 residues. V gave up 2 bases and J gave up 6 bases, with 0 bases separating them. Germline V gives CDR1 SGHKS, CDR2 YYEKEE (reference sequence). The CDR3 protein is CASSFNEQFF. DNA for the CDR3: TGTGCCAGCAGCTTCAATGAGCAGTTCTTC.

This clonotype was counted ten times or more. The gene calls are TRBV28 and TRBJ2-1; D gene ambiguous. Germline-derived CDR1 and CDR2 are MDHEN and SYDVKM. CDR3 length: 16 residues. Trimming took 6 bases from V and 0 from J, leaving 15 bases between them. The CDR3 sequence is CASSSDLGSSYNEQFF. The CDR3 coding sequence is TGTGCCAGCAGCTCGGACCTCGGTAGCTCCTACAATGAGCAGTTCTTC.

This clonotype has just a few counts. The rearrangement uses TRBV28 and TRBJ2-7; 10 bases match TRBD2. Trimming removed 6 bases from V and 3 bases from J; junction bases left unmatched: 2. This CDR3 is 13 amino acids long. CDR1 and CDR2 (germline): MDHEN, SYDVKM. The CDR3, as DNA: TGTGCCAGCAGACGACTAGCGGGCTACGAGCAGTACGTC. Translated: CASRRLAGYEQYV.

This clonotype occurred a few times. The chain has TRBV29-1 and TRBJ2-1; 10 bases are shared with TRBD2. The CDR3 runs to 17 residues. The germline V gene encodes CDR1 SQVTM and CDR2 ANQGSEA. J gave up 0 bases and V 4 bases, and 9 bases lay outside the gene matches. The CDR3 coding sequence is TGCAGCGTTGGAGGACTAGCGGCAAAAAGCTCCTACAATGAGCAGTTCTTC. Amino acids: CSVGGLAAKSSYNEQFF.

This clonotype showed up just a few times. This chain connects TRBV6-6 to TRBJ1-1; 7 nucleotides agree with TRBD1. CDR1 is MNHNY, CDR2 SVGAGI, per germline (reference sequence). CDR3 length: 13 amino acids. V shed 8 bases, J shed 2 bases, and the junction held 5 bases outside the gene matches. The CDR3: CASQTGPNTEAFF. The CDR3 DNA reads as TGTGCCAGCCAGACAGGGCCTAACACTGAAGCTTTCTTT.

The chain uses TRBV3-1 and TRBJ2-5, with D perhaps TRBD1 or TRBD2 (5 bases each). Trimming shortened V by 4 bases and J by 2 bases, and 17 bases separated the two germline ends. Germline CDR1 LGHDT, CDR2 YNNKEL (reference sequence). The CDR3 covers 16 residues. The CDR3 loop is CASSPTGAVKQETQYF. The CDR3 DNA reads TGTGCCAGCAGCCCTACAGGAGCGGTTAAACAAGAGACCCAGTACTTC.

V gene TRBV15 combines with J gene TRBJ2-7; 11 bases map to TRBD1. The V gene end was trimmed by 3 bases and the J gene end by 4 bases; junction bases not matched to a gene: 2. CDR3 length: 14 amino acids. Germline V gives CDR1 LNHNV, CDR2 YYDKDF (reference sequence). The CDR3 region has the DNA TGTGCCACCAGCAGGGACAGGGGGCGATACGAGCAGTACTTC. This gives the protein CATSRDRGRYEQYF. The full variable domain, in which reference TRBV15 and TRBJ2-7 provide the parts outside the CDR3, is DAMVIQNPRYQVTQFGKPVTLSCSQTLNHNVMYWYQQKSSQAPKLLFHYYDKDFNNEADTPDNFQSRRPNTSFCFLDIRSPGLGDTAMYLCATSRDRGRYEQYFGPGTRLTVT.

The sample holds many counts of this clonotype. V and J are TRBV12-3 or TRBV12-4 and TRBJ1-5, with D uncertain. This CDR3 region has 13 residues. V lost 6 bases and J 0 bases, leaving 6 bases between the germline ends. DNA for the CDR3: TGTGCCAGCAGCCCGTCTAGCAATCAGCCCCAGCATTTT. It translates to CASSPSSNQPQHF.

This clonotype was counted between two and nine times. V usage is TRBV28 and J usage is TRBJ1-2, with D unclear. The V gene's germline CDR1 is MDHEN and CDR2 SYDVKM. This CDR3 is built from 12 residues. Trimming removed 6 bases from V and 5 bases from J, with 10 bases in between. CDR3 region: CASSRNRYGYTF. DNA for the CDR3: TGTGCCAGCAGCCGAAATCGATATGGCTACACCTTC.